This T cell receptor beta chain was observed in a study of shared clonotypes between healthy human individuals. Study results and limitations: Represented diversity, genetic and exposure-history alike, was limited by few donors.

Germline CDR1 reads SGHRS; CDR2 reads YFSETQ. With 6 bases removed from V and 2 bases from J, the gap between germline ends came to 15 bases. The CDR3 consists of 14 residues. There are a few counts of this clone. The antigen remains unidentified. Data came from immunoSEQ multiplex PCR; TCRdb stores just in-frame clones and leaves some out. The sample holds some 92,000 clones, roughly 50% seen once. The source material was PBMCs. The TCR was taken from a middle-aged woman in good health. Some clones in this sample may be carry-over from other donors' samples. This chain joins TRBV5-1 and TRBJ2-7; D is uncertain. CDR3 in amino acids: CASKPDVGAYEQYF. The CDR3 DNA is TGCGCCAGCAAGCCCGATGTAGGAGCCTACGAGCAGTACTTC.